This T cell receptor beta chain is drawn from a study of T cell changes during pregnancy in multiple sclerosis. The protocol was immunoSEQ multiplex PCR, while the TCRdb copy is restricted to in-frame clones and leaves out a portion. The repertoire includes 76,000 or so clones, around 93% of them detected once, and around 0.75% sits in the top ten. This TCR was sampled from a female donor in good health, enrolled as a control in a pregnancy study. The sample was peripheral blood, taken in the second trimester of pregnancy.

The DNA of the CDR3 is TGTGCCAGTAGTATTTCAGAAAACACTGAAGCTTTCTTT. Its translation: CASSISENTEAFF. The rearrangement links TRBV19 to TRBJ1-1; D is ambiguous. The CDR3 loop spans 13 amino acids. Germline V lookup: CDR1 LNHDA, CDR2 SQIVND (reference sequence). Deletions cut 3 bases from V and 2 bases from J, with 7 bases between.